These T cell receptor beta chains were read from a single sample in a study of shared clonotypes between healthy human individuals. Clones were read by immunoSEQ multiplex PCR, and TCRdb kept only the in-frame ones, dropping some. The sample holds 980,000 or so clones, around three quarters seen once. Sequencing was performed on memory CD4+ T cells sorted from blood. These TCRs come from a man younger than 35 in good health. Both conserved end residues are part of each CDR3. A D gene is named only where the DNA matches it firmly. Not all rows give a size; the values are once, few, many and, for expanded clones, a class.

size: -; length: 15; V: TRBV19; J: TRBJ2-7; D: TRBD1; DNA: TGTGCCAGTAGTATAGGGGGGACAGGGACCTACGAGCAGTACTTC; CDR3: CASSIGGTGTYEQYF
size: -; length: 15; V: TRBV30; J: TRBJ1-5; D: -; DNA: TGTGCCTGGAGTCTAAGGGGGTCTTCGAATCAGCCCCAGCATTTT; CDR3: CAWSLRGSSNQPQHF
size: -; length: 15; V: TRBV29-1; J: TRBJ2-2; D: -; DNA: TGCAGCGTTGTAATTGGTAGTATTACCACCGGGGAGCTGTTTTTT; CDR3: CSVVIGSITTGELFF
size: once; length: 13; V: TRBV2; J: TRBJ2-7; D: -; DNA: TGTGCCAGCAGTCTGGGCCAGGGCGGGGAGCAGTACTTC; CDR3: CASSLGQGGEQYF
size: -; length: 17; V: TRBV11-2; J: TRBJ2-6; D: -; DNA: TGTGCCAGCAGCTTAGAAGGGAGGTTGCTCGGGGCCAACGTCCTGACTTTC; CDR3: CASSLEGRLLGANVLTF
size: -; length: 14; V: TRBV11-1; J: TRBJ2-1; D: -; DNA: TGTGCCAGCAGCACGGGGGAGCGTGGTGGGGAGCAGTTCTTC; CDR3: CASSTGERGGEQFF
size: -; length: 10; V: TRBV20-1; J: TRBJ1-1; D: -; DNA: TGCAGTGCCGTGGTAGCTGAAGCTTTCTTT; CDR3: CSAVVAEAFF
size: once; length: 13; V: TRBV28; J: TRBJ1-4; D: -; DNA: TGTGCCAGCCGCCCTTCCTTAAATGAAAAACTGTTTTTT; CDR3: CASRPSLNEKLFF
size: -; length: 16; V: TRBV11-1; J: TRBJ2-7; D: -; DNA: TGTGCCAGCAGCTTAGCGCAACAGACGGGACAAATAGAGCAGTACTTC; CDR3: CASSLAQQTGQIEQYF
size: -; length: 16; V: TRBV5-1; J: TRBJ2-7; D: -; DNA: TGCGCCAGCAGCTTGGCCTGGGGGGAGGCTTCCTACGAGCAGTACTTC; CDR3: CASSLAWGEASYEQYF
size: -; length: 14; V: TRBV5-1; J: TRBJ2-2; D: -; DNA: TGCGCCAGCAGCTTGACAGGGCACACCGGGGAGCTGTTTTTT; CDR3: CASSLTGHTGELFF
size: few; length: 14; V: TRBV10-3; J: TRBJ1-1; D: -; DNA: TGTGCCATCAGTGAGTCTGGAGGGATGACTGAAGCTTTCTTT; CDR3: CAISESGGMTEAFF
size: -; length: 14; V: TRBV6-6; J: TRBJ1-5; D: TRBD1; DNA: TGTGCCAGCAGTTCAGGCAGGGGGAATCAGCCCCAGCATTTT; CDR3: CASSSGRGNQPQHF
size: -; length: 16; V: TRBV6-1; J: TRBJ1-5; D: -; DNA: TGTGCCAGCAGTGAGCGTAGAGACCGAAGCAATCAGCCCCAGCATTTT; CDR3: CASSERRDRSNQPQHF
size: -; length: 17; V: TRBV7-2; J: TRBJ2-5; D: -; DNA: TGTGCCAGCAGCTCCCGAGAGGCCGGGACACTCTCAGTGGGCCAGTACTTC; CDR3: CASSSREAGTLSVGQYF
size: -; length: 14; V: TRBV28; J: TRBJ2-3; D: -; DNA: TGTGCCAGCAGTTTACAGGGTCTGGGAGATACGCAGTATTTT; CDR3: CASSLQGLGDTQYF
size: -; length: 12; V: TRBV29-1; J: TRBJ2-7; D: -; DNA: TGCAGCGTTGTAAGGGCGGGGAACGAGCAGTACTTC; CDR3: CSVVRAGNEQYF
size: few; length: 15; V: TRBV14; J: TRBJ2-3; D: -; DNA: TGTGCCAGCAGCCAAGGAGGGAGTCGGAGAGATACGCAGTATTTT; CDR3: CASSQGGSRRDTQYF
size: -; length: 15; V: TRBV27; J: TRBJ1-5; D: TRBD1; DNA: TGTGCCAGCAGCCCGGGGGCAGGGGGGAGTCAGCCCCAGCATTTT; CDR3: CASSPGAGGSQPQHF
size: -; length: 17; V: TRBV9; J: TRBJ2-2; D: -; DNA: TGTGCCAGCAGCGTAGGAATTGGCGGGGAAAACACCGGGGAGCTGTTTTTT; CDR3: CASSVGIGGENTGELFF
size: few; length: 15; V: TRBV30; J: TRBJ2-2; D: -; DNA: TGTGCCTGGAGTGTACTCGGCAGCCCCACCGGGGAGCTGTTTTTT; CDR3: CAWSVLGSPTGELFF
size: -; length: 13; V: TRBV2; J: TRBJ1-2; D: -; DNA: TGTGCCAGCACCGGACAGATAAACTATGGCTACACCTTC; CDR3: CASTGQINYGYTF
size: -; length: 14; V: TRBV28; J: TRBJ1-1; D: -; DNA: TGTGCCAGCAGTCCCCGCGCCATGAACACTGAAGCTTTCTTT; CDR3: CASSPRAMNTEAFF
size: -; length: 14; V: TRBV19; J: TRBJ1-5; D: -; DNA: TGTGCCAGTAGTACCTACAGAGGCAATCAGCCCCAGCATTTT; CDR3: CASSTYRGNQPQHF
size: -; length: 15; V: TRBV7-3; J: TRBJ2-2; D: -; DNA: TGTGCCAGCAGCTTACAGGGTACGAACACCGGGGAGCTGTTTTTT; CDR3: CASSLQGTNTGELFF
size: -; length: 12; V: TRBV5-1; J: TRBJ1-4; D: -; DNA: TGCGCCAGCAGCCGGGACAACGAAAAACTGTTTTTT; CDR3: CASSRDNEKLFF
size: -; length: 14; V: TRBV5-1; J: TRBJ2-3; D: TRBD2; DNA: TGCGCCAGCAGCCCGGGACTAGCCACAGATACGCAGTATTTT; CDR3: CASSPGLATDTQYF
size: -; length: 13; V: TRBV30; J: TRBJ1-6; D: -; DNA: TGTGCCTGGGGAAGGAAGCAGGGGTCACCCCTCCACTTT; CDR3: CAWGRKQGSPLHF